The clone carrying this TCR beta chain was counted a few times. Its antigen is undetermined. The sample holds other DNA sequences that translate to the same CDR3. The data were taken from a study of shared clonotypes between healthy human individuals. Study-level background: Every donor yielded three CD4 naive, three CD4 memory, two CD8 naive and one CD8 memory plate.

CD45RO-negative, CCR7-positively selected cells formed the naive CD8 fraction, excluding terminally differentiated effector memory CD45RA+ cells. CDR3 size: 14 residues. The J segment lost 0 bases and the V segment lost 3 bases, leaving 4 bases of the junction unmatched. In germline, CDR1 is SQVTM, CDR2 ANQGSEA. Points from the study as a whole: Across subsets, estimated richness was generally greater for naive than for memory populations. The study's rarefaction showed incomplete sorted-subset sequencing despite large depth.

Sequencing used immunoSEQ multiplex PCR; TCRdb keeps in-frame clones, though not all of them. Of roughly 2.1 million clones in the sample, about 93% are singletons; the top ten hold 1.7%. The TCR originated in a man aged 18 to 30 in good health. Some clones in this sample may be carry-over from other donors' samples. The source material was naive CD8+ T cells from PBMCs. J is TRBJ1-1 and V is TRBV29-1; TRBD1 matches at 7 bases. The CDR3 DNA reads TGCAGCGTTGAGGGGGGACAGCTGAACACTGAAGCTTTCTTT. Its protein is CSVEGGQLNTEAFF.